The clone carrying this TCR beta chain was observed a handful of times. Its specificity is unknown. Quantitative 5'-RACE was performed with molecular barcodes, and it yielded the TCR beta libraries. One entry per CDR3 protein, called by TCRdb with MiXCR from the 5' RACE reads. The table includes hundreds of thousands of distinct CDR3 sequences, roughly 25% detected once. Trimming pared 1 base from V and 5 bases from J, leaving 11 bases between. The CDR3 has 14 amino acids. The data were obtained in a study of CD8 T cells in ankylosing spondylitis. Study conclusions and caveats: Ankylosing spondylitis blood appeared to be characterized by a TCR beta motif of about eight highly homologous variants. Both synovial fluid and blood in reactive arthritis had previously been reported to carry some motif variants. Disease-associated clones were reportedly significantly overrepresented in matched ankylosing spondylitis synovial fluid. Clones linked to the disease showed a CD8+ phenotype. They occurred at relatively low frequencies in peripheral blood.

The sequence was collected from a male donor with ankylosing spondylitis. The sequencing input was blood, either unsorted or a sorted T cell fraction (not recorded which). This chain uses TRBV12-3 or TRBV12-4 with TRBJ1-1; the D gene is possibly TRBD1 (6 bases). The CDR3 loop reads CASSLVGAPTEAFF. CDR3 coding DNA: TGTGCCAGCAGTTTAGTGGGGGCGCCGACTGAAGCTTTCTTT.